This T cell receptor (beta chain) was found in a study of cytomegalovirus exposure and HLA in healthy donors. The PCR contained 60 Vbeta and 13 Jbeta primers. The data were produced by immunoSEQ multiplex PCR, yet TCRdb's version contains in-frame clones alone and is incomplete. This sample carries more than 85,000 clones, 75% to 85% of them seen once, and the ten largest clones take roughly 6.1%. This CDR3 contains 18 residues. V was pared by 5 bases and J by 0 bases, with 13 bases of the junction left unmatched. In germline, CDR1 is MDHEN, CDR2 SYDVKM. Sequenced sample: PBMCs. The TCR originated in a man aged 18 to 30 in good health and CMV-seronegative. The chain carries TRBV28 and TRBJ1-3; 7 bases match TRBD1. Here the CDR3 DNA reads TGTGCCAGCAGTCCTCCGGGACAGACATCGAGCTCTGGAAACACCATATATTTT. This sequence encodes CASSPPGQTSSSGNTIYF. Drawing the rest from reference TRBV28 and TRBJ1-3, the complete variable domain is DVKVTQSSRYLVKRTGEKVFLECVQDMDHENMFWYRQDPGLGLRLIYFSYDVKMKEKGDIPEGYSVSREKKERFSLILESASTNQTSMYLCASSPPGQTSSSGNTIYFGEGSWLTVV.